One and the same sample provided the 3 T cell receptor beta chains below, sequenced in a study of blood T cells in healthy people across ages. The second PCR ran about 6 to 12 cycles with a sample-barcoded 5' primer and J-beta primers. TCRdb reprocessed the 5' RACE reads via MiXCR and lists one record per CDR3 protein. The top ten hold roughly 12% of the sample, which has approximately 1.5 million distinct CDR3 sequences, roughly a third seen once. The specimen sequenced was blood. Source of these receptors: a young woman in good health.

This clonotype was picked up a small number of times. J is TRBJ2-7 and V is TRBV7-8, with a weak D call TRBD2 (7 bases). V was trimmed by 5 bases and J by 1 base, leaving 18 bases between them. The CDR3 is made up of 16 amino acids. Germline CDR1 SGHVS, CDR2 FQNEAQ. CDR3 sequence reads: CASSPGGGRGSYEQYF. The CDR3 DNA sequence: TGTGCCAGCAGCCCGGGCGGAGGGAGGGGGTCCTACGAGCAGTACTTC.

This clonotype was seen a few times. The chain's CDR3 is CASSPGGGRQYNEQFF. The CDR3 DNA reads TGCGCCAGCAGCCCCGGCGGGGGCCGACAATACAATGAGCAGTTCTTC. The gene calls are TRBV5-1 and TRBJ2-1; weak D call: TRBD2 (7 bases). In germline, CDR1 is SGHRS, CDR2 YFSETQ. The CDR3 spans 16 residues. Trimming stripped 4 bases from V and 4 bases from J, with 18 bases between. The complete variable domain, with remaining parts taken from reference TRBV5-1 and TRBJ2-1, reads KAGVTQTPRYLIKTRGQQVTLSCSPISGHRSVSWYQQTPGQGLQFLFEYFSETQRNKGNFPGRFSGRQFSNSRSEMNVSTLELGDSALYLCASSPGGGRQYNEQFFGPGTRLTVL.

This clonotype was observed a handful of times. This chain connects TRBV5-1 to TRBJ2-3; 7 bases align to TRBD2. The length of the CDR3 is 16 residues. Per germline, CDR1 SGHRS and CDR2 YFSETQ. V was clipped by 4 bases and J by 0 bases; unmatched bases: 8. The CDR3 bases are TGCGCCAGCAGCCGGGGGATTAGCGGGAGCACAGATACGCAGTATTTT. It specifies CASSRGISGSTDTQYF. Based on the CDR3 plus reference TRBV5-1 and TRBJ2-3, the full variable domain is KAGVTQTPRYLIKTRGQQVTLSCSPISGHRSVSWYQQTPGQGLQFLFEYFSETQRNKGNFPGRFSGRQFSNSRSEMNVSTLELGDSALYLCASSRGISGSTDTQYFGPGTRLTVL.